This T cell receptor (beta chain) was observed in a study of blood T cell repertoires in COVID-19. Study overall: Donors in the United States, Italy and Spain gave samples during acute or convalescent COVID-19. PBMCs, B-cell-depleted T cells, or T cells were the source of the cDNA or gDNA that made up the material.

Per the study methods: It was from reference gene primer amplification that nucleated cell counts were estimated. Only in-frame clones appear in the TCRdb table, and some are missing; sequencing was by immunoSEQ multiplex PCR. The V and J calls and clone size come from that table; D and trimming were worked out from the DNA. The table shows 150,000 or so clones, with 88% occurring only once. This CDR3 spans 14 amino acids. Germline V gene data show CDR1 as SQVTM and CDR2 as ANQGSEA. The trim removed 3 bases at V and 9 bases at J, leaving 7 bases unmatched. This clonotype was sampled from a man aged 60 to 69 with acute or convalescent COVID-19. The sequenced sample was peripheral blood. V usage is TRBV29-1 and J usage is TRBJ2-1; 11 bases align to TRBD1. CDR3 region: CSVDSWTGGTEQFF. In DNA form, the CDR3 reads TGCAGCGTTGATTCTTGGACAGGGGGCACTGAGCAGTTCTTC.